This entry lists 17 T cell receptor beta chains sequenced from one sample in a study of blood T cells in healthy people across ages. With a J-beta primer mix and a sample-barcoded 5' primer, a second PCR ran about 7 to 11 cycles. TCRdb ran MiXCR on the 5' RACE reads and lists one entry per CDR3 protein. The table includes hundreds of thousands of distinct CDR3 sequences, around 46% detected once. The sample comprised blood. These receptors came from a man under 40 in good health.

V is TRBV24-1 and J is TRBJ2-2, with 9 bases identical to TRBD2. Looked up from germline, CDR1 is KGHDR and CDR2 is SFDVKD. Germline trimming cut 3 bases from V and 0 bases from J; bases unmatched to any gene: 4. This CDR3 comprises 17 residues. The CDR3 DNA reads as TGTGCCACCAGTGATCCCAGCGGGGGGACGAACACCGGGGAGCTGTTTTTT. This encodes CATSDPSGGTNTGELFF.

This clonotype was seen a few times. The chain employs TRBV20-1 and TRBJ2-7, with 8 positions matching TRBD2. Germline V gene data show CDR1 as DFQATT and CDR2 as SNEGSKA (reference sequence). V shed 4 bases and J 1 base; nucleotides not matched to a gene: 6. The CDR3 runs 14 residues. CDR3 loop: CSAISGGRSYEQYF. CDR3 bases: TGCAGTGCTATCAGCGGGGGCAGATCCTACGAGCAGTACTTC.

The chain uses TRBV27 and TRBJ2-7, with no clear D. The DNA end favors TRBJ2-5, so the J call may be wrong. The germline gives CDR1 MNHEY, CDR2 SMNVEV (reference sequence). This CDR3 is built from 13 residues. The CDR3 sequence: CASSVLSSETQYF. DNA for the CDR3: TGTGCCAGCAGTGTTCTCTCCTCGGAGACCCAGTACTTC.

V usage is TRBV28 and J usage is TRBJ1-1, with D perhaps TRBD1 (6 bases). The length of the CDR3 is 14 residues. Germline CDR1 and CDR2: MDHEN and SYDVKM. CDR3 in DNA: TGTGCGGGTGGGGGGGGCCATCTGAACACTGAAGCTTTCTTT. Its protein product is CAGGGGHLNTEAFF.

The chain recombines TRBV11-2 with TRBJ2-3; D unclear. V dropped 5 bases and J dropped 2 bases, with 17 bases sitting between them. The CDR3 loop spans 16 amino acids. Germline lookup yields CDR1 SGHAT and CDR2 FQNNGV. The CDR3 protein is CASSAAGWQNTDTQYF. CDR3 in DNA: TGTGCCAGCAGCGCGGCAGGATGGCAGAACACAGATACGCAGTATTTT. The variable domain in full, completed from reference TRBV11-2 and TRBJ2-3, reads EAGVAQSPRYKIIEKRQSVAFWCNPISGHATLYWYQQILGQGPKLLIQFQNNGVVDDSQLPKDRFSAERLKGVDSTLKIQPAKLEDSAVYLCASSAAGWQNTDTQYFGPGTRLTVL.

The J gene is TRBJ1-6, the V gene TRBV7-9, with D uncertain. From germline, CDR1 is SEHNR and CDR2 FQNEAQ (reference sequence). The CDR3 runs 13 residues. The ends were cut back, 2 bases at V and 10 bases at J, with 9 bases in the middle. The CDR3 loop is CASSLKGNSPLHF. The CDR3 nucleotides are TGTGCCAGCAGCTTAAAAGGGAACTCACCCCTCCACTTT. Drawing the rest from reference TRBV7-9 and TRBJ1-6, the complete variable domain is DTGVSQNPRHKITKRGQNVTFRCDPISEHNRLYWYRQTLGQGPEFLTYFQNEAQLEKSRLLSDRFSAERPKGSFSTLEIQRTEQGDSAMYLCASSLKGNSPLHFGNGTRLTVT.

The chain has TRBV10-2 and TRBJ1-1; weak D call: TRBD1 (6 bases). Germline lookup yields CDR1 WSHSY and CDR2 SAAADI. The CDR3 length is 15 residues. Between the trimmed V and J ends, which lost 8 bases and 1 base, there was a span of 17 bases. CDR3: CASVTDSGTNTEAFF. CDR3 coding DNA: TGCGCCAGCGTTACGGACAGCGGAACGAACACTGAAGCTTTCTTT.

The chain carries TRBV25-1 and TRBJ2-1, with D tentatively TRBD2 (7 bases). The CDR3 loop spans 16 amino acids. V dropped 4 bases and J dropped 1 base, with 14 bases sitting between them. From germline, CDR1 is MGHDK and CDR2 SYGVNS. This chain's CDR3 is CASSGPRGASYNEQFF. DNA for the CDR3: TGTGCCAGCAGTGGGCCCCGGGGGGCTTCCTACAATGAGCAGTTCTTC.

This clonotype turned up a few times. The chain links TRBV5-6 to TRBJ2-1; D possibly corresponds to TRBD1 (6 bases). The V end was cut by 6 bases, the J end by 2 bases, with 15 bases between. From germline, CDR1 is SGHDT and CDR2 YYEEEE. The CDR3 spans 15 residues. CDR3 sequence reads: CASTTGTNPYNEQFF. The CDR3, as DNA: TGTGCCAGCACCACAGGGACAAACCCCTACAATGAGCAGTTCTTC.

For this clonotype: This may be a read error: a much more frequent sequence differs by one nucleotide. V gene TRBV6-5 combines with J gene TRBJ2-7, with D maybe TRBD1 (6 bases). V gave up 4 bases and J gave up 12 bases, with 22 bases separating them. This CDR3 comprises 14 residues. CDR1 MNHEY and CDR2 SVGAGI come from the germline V gene. CDR3 sequence: CASSSTGPQETRYF. Written as DNA, the CDR3 is TGTGCCAGCAGTTCTACAGGGCCCCAAGAGACCCGGTACTTC.

The chain combines TRBV20-1 with TRBJ2-5, with 7 nucleotides matching TRBD1. Near its end, the DNA agrees better with TRBJ2-7, so the J call may be wrong. CDR1 DFQATT and CDR2 SNEGSKA come from the germline V gene (reference sequence). The CDR3 totals 13 residues. CDR3 DNA sequence: TGCAGTGCGACTGACAGGGTAGGCTACGAGCAGTACTTC. Its translation: CSATDRVGYEQYF.

This clonotype was observed a handful of times. The CDR3 DNA reads TGCAGTGCTAATACCGGGACTAGCACCTACAATGAGCAGTTCTTC. Translating gives CSANTGTSTYNEQFF. The V gene is TRBV20-1, the J gene TRBJ2-1, with 9 bases matching TRBD2. This CDR3 has 15 residues. Germline V gene sequence: CDR1 DFQATT, CDR2 SNEGSKA (reference sequence). J gave up 2 bases and V 4 bases, and 6 bases lay outside the gene matches.

The CDR3 DNA is TGTGCCAGCAGTTACGGGACAGGGGACTCCTACGAGCAGTACTTC. Protein sequence: CASSYGTGDSYEQYF. J is TRBJ2-7 and V is TRBV6-5, with 10 bases identical to TRBD1. With 2 bases clipped from V and 0 bases from J, the junction kept 1 base outside the gene matches. The CDR3 is made up of 15 amino acids. The germline V gene encodes CDR1 MNHEY and CDR2 SVGAGI.

The chain combines TRBV6-6 with TRBJ2-5, with D perhaps TRBD2 (5 bases). The DNA end lines up better with TRBJ2-7; the J call may be wrong. The germline V gene encodes CDR1 MNHNY and CDR2 SVGAGI (reference sequence). The CDR3 has 15 residues. The CDR3 is CASSYSPLGTYEQYF. CDR3 DNA: TGTGCCAGCAGTTACTCCCCGCTCGGGACCTACGAGCAGTACTTC.

The CDR3 coding sequence is TGCAGTGCCCATACCTATAGGACAGGGGGCGATGGCTACACCTTC. It translates to CSAHTYRTGGDGYTF. The V call is TRBV20-1, the J call TRBJ1-2, with 11 bases fitting TRBD1. The CDR3 has 15 residues. After removal of 6 bases from V and 6 bases from J, the junction contained 12 bases not matched to a gene. Germline CDR1 DFQATT, CDR2 SNEGSKA (reference sequence).

About this clonotype: One junction end disagrees with the germline gene, perhaps due to a read error. V is TRBV12-3 or TRBV12-4 and J is TRBJ2-1; D unclear. CDR3 length: 18 amino acids. In nucleotides, the CDR3 is TGTACCAGCAGTCCTCCTTATGGGGTGTCCAGCTCCTACAATGAGCAGTTCTTC. Its protein is CTSSPPYGVSSSYNEQFF.

As for this clonotype: The junction does not match germline at one end; this may be a read error. V is TRBV5-1 and J is TRBJ1-1, with TRBD1 matching over 9 bases. This CDR3 contains 16 residues. Looked up from germline, CDR1 is SGHRS and CDR2 is YFSETQ. CDR3 region: CAGSLAQGAGNTEAFF. The CDR3 nucleotides read TGCGCCGGCAGCTTGGCACAGGGGGCGGGGAACACTGAAGCTTTCTTT.